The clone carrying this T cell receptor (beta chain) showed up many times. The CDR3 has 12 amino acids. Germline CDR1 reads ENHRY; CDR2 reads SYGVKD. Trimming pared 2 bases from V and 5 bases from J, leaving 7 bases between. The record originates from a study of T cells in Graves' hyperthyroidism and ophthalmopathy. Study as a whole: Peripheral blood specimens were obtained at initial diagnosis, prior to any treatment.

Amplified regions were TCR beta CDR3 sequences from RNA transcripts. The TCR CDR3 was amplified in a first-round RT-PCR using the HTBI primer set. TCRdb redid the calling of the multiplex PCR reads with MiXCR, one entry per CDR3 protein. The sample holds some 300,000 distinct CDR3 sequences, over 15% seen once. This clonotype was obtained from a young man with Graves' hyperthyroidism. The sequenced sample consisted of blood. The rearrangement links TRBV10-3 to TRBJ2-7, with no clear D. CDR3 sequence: CAISETRDEQYF. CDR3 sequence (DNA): TGTGCCATCAGTGAGACTCGGGACGAGCAGTACTTC.